A selection of T cell receptor beta chains follows, all from one sample in a study of vaccination effects on CD4 cells after COVID-19. Clones were sequenced by immunoSEQ multiplex PCR, and TCRdb holds only the in-frame ones, with some missing. This sample has fewer than 25,000 clones, with 60% to 85% found just once. These TCRs are of unknown antigen specificity. Sequencing was performed on CD4+ T cells from PBMCs cultured with HCoV-OC43 spike peptides, taken before COVID-19 vaccination. The source of these receptors is a human donor who received a COVID-19 vaccine. Both conserved end residues are part of each CDR3. A D gene is named only where the DNA matches it firmly. The size field is filled for only some rows; it gives once, few, many or a size class.

size,D,J,V,DNA,CDR3
-,-,TRBJ1-2,TRBV6-5,TGTGCCAGCAGTACCGGGAGTTATAATGGCTACACCTTC,CASSTGSYNGYTF
-,TRBD1,TRBJ2-7,TRBV7-2,TGTGCCAGCAGCCCAAGACAGGGGGGCTCCTACGAGCAGTACTTC,CASSPRQGGSYEQYF
-,TRBD1,TRBJ2-3,TRBV5-1,TGCGCCAGCACCCACCGACAGGGCCTCACAGATACGCAGTATTTT,CASTHRQGLTDTQYF
-,-,TRBJ1-5,TRBV18,TGTGCCAGCTCACTGGGGCAGGGAGGGACCAATCAGCCCCAGCATTTT,CASSLGQGGTNQPQHF
few,-,TRBJ2-3,TRBV12-1,TGTGCCAGCAGCCATTACCTAACTAGCCTCACAGATACGCAGTATTTT,CASSHYLTSLTDTQYF
-,-,TRBJ1-1,TRBV13,TGTGCCAGCGCCAGGAAGGGGGGTGAAGCTTTCTTT,CASARKGGEAFF
-,-,TRBJ1-6,TRBV19,TGTGCCAGTAGTATCGGTCTCGATAATTCACCCCTCCACTTT,CASSIGLDNSPLHF
-,-,TRBJ1-3,TRBV10-1,TGCGCCAGCAGTGTGGGGCGCGCGGCGAACACCATATATTTT,CASSVGRAANTIYF
once,-,TRBJ1-4,TRBV19,TGTGCCAGTAGTATTCCATCCAAGTATGAAAAACTGTTTTTT,CASSIPSKYEKLFF
-,-,TRBJ1-6,TRBV27,TGTGCCAGCAGTTCCGGACATTCACCCCTCCACTTT,CASSSGHSPLHF
-,-,TRBJ2-1,TRBV2,TGTGCCAGCAGTCGGGGCCATGAGCAGTTCTTC,CASSRGHEQFF
-,-,TRBJ1-6,TRBV5-5,TGTGCCAGCAGCCGAAACACGCCTTATAATTCACCCCTCCACTTT,CASSRNTPYNSPLHF
-,-,TRBJ2-1,TRBV7-6,TGTGCCAGCAGCTTAGGGGCAGGGTTTTACAATGAGCAGTTCTTC,CASSLGAGFYNEQFF
-,TRBD2,TRBJ2-3,TRBV27,TGTGCCAGCAGTTTGCAGCGACTAGCGGGGGGGGGCACAGATACGCAGTATTTT,CASSLQRLAGGGTDTQYF
-,-,TRBJ2-7,TRBV5-1,TGCGCCAGCAGCTTAGAGGGACCAAAGTACTTC,CASSLEGPKYF
-,TRBD1,TRBJ2-1,TRBV13,TGTGCCAGCCACAGACAGGGTGGAAATGAGCAGTTCTTC,CASHRQGGNEQFF
-,TRBD1,TRBJ1-1,TRBV14,TGTGCCAGCAGCCAGGGGGACAGGTGGATGAACACTGAAGCTTTCTTT,CASSQGDRWMNTEAFF
-,-,TRBJ2-2,TRBV6-5,TGTGCCAGCAGGGCGGCAGTTCACACCGGGGAGCTGTTTTTT,CASRAAVHTGELFF
once,-,TRBJ2-1,TRBV5-1,TGCGCCAGCAGCCAACAGGGAAATGAGCAGTTCTTC,CASSQQGNEQFF
-,-,TRBJ2-7,TRBV7-8,TGTGCCAGCAGCTCGAGATCTAACCTCTACGAGCAGTACTTC,CASSSRSNLYEQYF
-,-,TRBJ1-1,TRBV5-4,TGTGCCAGCAGCTCGAGATTGTCTTTTGCTGAAGCTTTCTTT,CASSSRLSFAEAFF
-,-,TRBJ1-2,TRBV5-4,TGTGCCAGCAGCTTGGCGGCAGGGATGAACTATGGCTACACCTTC,CASSLAAGMNYGYTF
once,-,TRBJ1-2,TRBV12-5,TGTGCTAGTGGCCTCCTGGATACAGGTCCCTATGGCTACACCTTC,CASGLLDTGPYGYTF
-,TRBD1,TRBJ2-7,TRBV5-5,TGTGCCAGCAGCTTCACAGCCGGGACAGGGGGTGGCTACGAGCAGTACTTC,CASSFTAGTGGGYEQYF
-,-,TRBJ1-5,TRBV6-1,TGTGCCAGCAGTGAAGATGGTCAGGGTGGTCAGCCCCAGCATTTT,CASSEDGQGGQPQHF
-,-,TRBJ2-3,TRBV3-1/TRBV3-2,TGTGCCAGCAGCCAAGATTCGGGGGGCTTCACAGATACGCAGTATTTT,CASSQDSGGFTDTQYF
-,TRBD1,TRBJ1-2,TRBV6-5,TGTGCCAGCAGTTACTCCAAGGACAGGGTGCGCACCTTC,CASSYSKDRVRTF
-,-,TRBJ2-3,TRBV6-5,TGTGCCAGCAGTTACAGGGGGGGCACAGATACGCAGTATTTT,CASSYRGGTDTQYF
-,TRBD1,TRBJ1-2,TRBV18,TGTGCCAGCTCAGACGCCGGGACAGGCTATGGCTACACCTTC,CASSDAGTGYGYTF
-,TRBD1,TRBJ1-1,TRBV30,TGTGCCTGGAAACCGGGACAGGGGATGAACACTGAAGCTTTCTTT,CAWKPGQGMNTEAFF
-,-,TRBJ2-2,TRBV2,TGTGCCAGCAGTGAAATTGAGGTGGCGAACACCGGGGAGCTGTTTTTT,CASSEIEVANTGELFF
-,-,TRBJ1-5,TRBV7-8,TGTGCCAGCAGCTTAGAAGGGACCGTCACCAATCAGCCCCAGCATTTT,CASSLEGTVTNQPQHF
few,TRBD2,TRBJ2-3,TRBV19,TGTGCCAGTAGTCAATCCGGACTAGCGGGGGGGCCGGGTACGCAGTATTTT,CASSQSGLAGGPGTQYF
-,-,TRBJ2-5,TRBV11-2,TGTGCCAGCACCATTCGGAGGGGGGAAGAGACCCAGTACTTC,CASTIRRGEETQYF
-,TRBD2,TRBJ2-7,TRBV4-2,TGTGCCAGCAGCCACAGCGGGGGAGACTTTTACGAGCAGTACTTC,CASSHSGGDFYEQYF